Listed here is a single TCR beta chain. The table came from immunoSEQ multiplex PCR; TCRdb's copy has only in-frame clones and leaves some out. The repertoire holds approximately 30,000 clones, with 90% as singletons. Germline V gene lookup returns CDR1 SGHNT and CDR2 YENEEA. The CDR3 contains 13 residues. Trimming at V came to 2 bases and at J to 8 bases, leaving 3 bases not matched to a gene. These data belong to a study of blood T cell repertoires in COVID-19. Sample: peripheral blood. The TCR comes from a man between 65 and 85 years old with active or convalescent COVID-19. The rearrangement joins TRBV11-3 to TRBJ2-1; TRBD2 matches at 7 bases. Here the CDR3 DNA reads TGTGCCAGCAGCTTAAGGGCGGGAGATGAGCAGTTCTTC. It yields the protein CASSLRAGDEQFF.